These 30 T cell receptor beta chains came from one sample sequenced in a study of blood T cell repertoires in COVID-19. Using immunoSEQ multiplex PCR, the repertoire was profiled, and TCRdb retains in-frame clones only, with some absent. Among 400,000 to 450,000 clones listed, 80% to 95% were seen once. The sequencing sample was made of PBMCs or T cells enriched from blood (not recorded which). These receptors were taken from a man aged 18 to 29 who had recovered from COVID-19.

The chain has TRBV28 and TRBJ1-3, with a weak D call TRBD1 (6 bases). V lost 2 bases to trimming and J lost 4 bases, with 12 bases between them. This CDR3 is 15 amino acids long. Germline V gene sequence: CDR1 MDHEN, CDR2 SYDVKM. CDR3 sequence: CASSLIGGGGNTIYF. CDR3 sequence (DNA): TGTGCCAGCAGTTTAATTGGGGGGGGCGGAAACACCATATATTTT. Using reference TRBV28 and TRBJ1-3 for the parts outside the CDR3, the full variable domain is DVKVTQSSRYLVKRTGEKVFLECVQDMDHENMFWYRQDPGLGLRLIYFSYDVKMKEKGDIPEGYSVSREKKERFSLILESASTNQTSMYLCASSLIGGGGNTIYFGEGSWLTVV.

This clone came up once. The gene calls are TRBV14 and TRBJ1-2; D remains unclear. V lost 4 bases to trimming and J lost 0 bases, with 12 bases between them. Germline assignment: CDR1 SGHDN and CDR2 FVKESK. This CDR3 has 15 amino acids. Here the CDR3 reads CASSRSGKANYGYTF. DNA for the CDR3: TGTGCCAGCAGCCGCAGCGGGAAGGCTAACTATGGCTACACCTTC.

The rearrangement links TRBV29-1 to TRBJ1-2, with TRBD1 matching over 9 bases. J lost 2 bases, V lost 7 bases, and 5 bases had no gene match. The CDR3 spans 13 residues. Germline values: CDR1 SQVTM, CDR2 ANQGSEA. The CDR3 nucleotides read TGCAGCGCCGCGGACAGGGGCAACTATGGCTACACCTTC. Its protein is CSAADRGNYGYTF.

The rearrangement uses TRBV18 and TRBJ1-1; 8 bases agree with TRBD1. The CDR3 extends over 16 amino acids. Losses at the gene ends were 0 bases for V and 2 bases for J; bases not matched to a gene: 5. Germline V CDR1 and CDR2: KGHSH, LQKENI. CDR3 sequence (DNA): TGTGCCAGCTCACCACCAACAGGGGGTGGAAACACTGAAGCTTTCTTT. As protein: CASSPPTGGGNTEAFF.

The chain combines TRBV6-1 with TRBJ2-3; 8 nucleotides align to TRBD2. Germline V gene sequence: CDR1 MNHNS, CDR2 SASEGT. Unmatched junction bases numbered 11, after V lost 3 bases and J lost 6 bases. CDR3 length: 16 amino acids. This CDR3 is CASSEIGGGSPDTQYF. For the CDR3, the DNA is TGTGCCAGCAGTGAGATCGGGGGGGGCTCCCCGGATACGCAGTATTTT.

V usage is TRBV29-1 and J usage is TRBJ1-2; 9 nucleotides align to TRBD1. The length of the CDR3 is 13 residues. The germline V gene has CDR1 SQVTM and CDR2 ANQGSEA. V gave up 7 bases and J gave up 5 bases; unmatched junction bases: 8. The CDR3 sequence: CSAGQGLTYGYTF. CDR3 nucleotides: TGCAGCGCAGGACAGGGGTTAACGTATGGCTACACCTTC.

The rearrangement joins TRBV30 to TRBJ1-5; no firm D call. The germline gives CDR1 GTSNPN, CDR2 SVGIG (reference sequence). This CDR3 has 15 residues. Trimming pared 0 bases from V and 1 base from J, leaving 10 bases between. The CDR3 region has the DNA TGTGCCTGGAGTGTATTGGGCAGGAGCAATCAGCCCCAGCATTTT. Protein product: CAWSVLGRSNQPQHF.

V usage is TRBV7-9 and J usage is TRBJ2-7; possible D gene TRBD2, 5 bases. The V gene lost 4 bases and the J gene lost 4 bases, with 8 bases spanning the gap. The V gene's germline CDR1 is SEHNR and CDR2 FQNEAQ (reference sequence). CDR3 length equals 12 residues. The DNA of the CDR3 is TGTGCCAGCAGCTGGACTGGGTACGAGCAGTACTTC. It specifies CASSWTGYEQYF.

The rearrangement uses TRBV7-9 and TRBJ1-5, with 9 bases lining up with TRBD1. This CDR3 comprises 15 residues. Germline V gene data show CDR1 as SEHNR and CDR2 as FQNEAQ (reference sequence). J was trimmed by 7 bases and V by 3 bases; bases with no gene match: 7. The CDR3 protein is CASSFGTGFVQPQHF. The DNA of the CDR3 is TGTGCCAGCAGCTTTGGGACAGGGTTTGTACAGCCCCAGCATTTT.

The CDR3 sequence is CASSLVSNEQYF. The CDR3 nucleotides read TGTGCCAGCAGCTTGGTCTCTAACGAGCAGTACTTC. V gene TRBV5-6 combines with J gene TRBJ2-7; the D is unclear. V lost 0 bases to trimming and J lost 5 bases, with 6 bases between them. Germline values: CDR1 SGHDT, CDR2 YYEEEE. The CDR3 covers 12 residues.

CDR3 bases: TGTGCCAGCTCAATAATGGGACAGGGGGACATTCAGTACTTC. Protein sequence: CASSIMGQGDIQYF. The chain uses TRBV19 and TRBJ2-4; 11 bases are shared with TRBD1. The CDR3 runs 14 residues. Germline loops: CDR1 LNHDA, CDR2 SQIVND (reference sequence). After removal of 9 bases from V and 8 bases from J, the junction contained 9 bases not matched to a gene.

The rearrangement joins TRBV2 to TRBJ2-2, with a weak D call TRBD1 (6 bases). The V gene's germline CDR1 is SNHLY and CDR2 FYNNEI. The CDR3 has 14 residues. Trimming left V 5 bases short and J 2 bases short, with 9 bases between. The CDR3 bases are TGTGCCAGCAGTAGGGACATCAACACCGGGGAGCTGTTTTTT. Translation: CASSRDINTGELFF.

This chain uses TRBV30 with TRBJ1-4; TRBD1 is a possible D gene (6 bases). The CDR3 spans 13 residues. The V and J ends lost 7 bases and 4 bases respectively, with 13 bases between them. The germline V gene encodes CDR1 GTSNPN and CDR2 SVGIG (reference sequence). CDR3: CAFDDRNNEKLFF. CDR3 in DNA: TGTGCCTTCGATGACAGGAATAATGAAAAACTGTTTTTT.

The V and J genes are TRBV10-3 and TRBJ1-1; a possible D gene is TRBD1 (6 bases). The CDR3 is 14 residues long. Germline V gene lookup returns CDR1 ENHRY and CDR2 SYGVKD. V was pared by 0 bases and J by 7 bases, with 12 bases between. CDR3 in DNA: TGTGCCATCAGTGAGTCGTCAGGGGAGGGTGAAGCTTTCTTT. This gives the protein CAISESSGEGEAFF.

This chain connects TRBV30 to TRBJ2-3; TRBD1 agrees at 11 bases. The CDR3 totals 14 residues. After removal of 2 bases from V and 7 bases from J, the junction contained 5 bases not matched to a gene. Looked up from germline, CDR1 is GTSNPN and CDR2 is SVGIG (reference sequence). The CDR3, as DNA: TGTGCCTGGAGTTTTGGGACAGGGGGATATACGCAGTATTTT. Its translation: CAWSFGTGGYTQYF. The full variable domain, completed using reference TRBV30 and TRBJ2-3, is SQTIHQWPATLVQPVGSPLSLECTVEGTSNPNLYWYRQAAGRGLQLLFYSVGIGQISSEVPQNLSASRPQDRQFILSSKKLLLSDSGFYLCAWSFGTGGYTQYFGPGTRLTVL.

The CDR3 reads CAISARQGNEKLFF. In nucleotides, the CDR3 is TGTGCCATCAGTGCGCGACAGGGGAATGAAAAACTGTTTTTT. The V call is TRBV10-3, the J call TRBJ1-4; 8 positions match TRBD1. V lost 4 bases and J lost 5; bases outside the gene matches: 3. This CDR3 comprises 14 residues. From germline, CDR1 is ENHRY and CDR2 SYGVKD.

This clone was seen more than once but under ten times. V is TRBV10-1 and J is TRBJ2-7; 7 bases line up with TRBD2. CDR1 is WNHNN, CDR2 SYGVQD, per germline (reference sequence). This CDR3 spans 15 amino acids. The junction had 5 bases not matched to a gene; V was cut back by 2 bases and J by 1 base. The CDR3 region has the DNA TGCGCCAGCAGTGAGGGCGGGAGCCTTTCCTACGAGCAGTACTTC. Its translation is CASSEGGSLSYEQYF.

This chain uses TRBV2 with TRBJ2-7, with D perhaps TRBD1 (6 bases). Trimming took 8 bases from V and 3 from J, leaving 11 bases between them. The CDR3 runs 12 residues. Germline V gives CDR1 SNHLY, CDR2 FYNNEI. The CDR3 protein is CASGVGGYEQYF. Here the CDR3 DNA reads TGTGCCAGCGGAGTAGGGGGCTACGAGCAGTACTTC.

V is TRBV5-1 and J is TRBJ1-1, with 8 bases that match TRBD1. The CDR3 length is 14 residues. V lost 7 bases and J lost 1; bases outside the gene matches: 6. Germline V gene data show CDR1 as SGHRS and CDR2 as YFSETQ. CDR3 bases: TGCGCCAGCGCTCCCAGGGGGCCGAACACTGAAGCTTTCTTT. Its protein is CASAPRGPNTEAFF.

V usage is TRBV3-1 (or the pseudogene TRBV3-2) and J usage is TRBJ1-1; possible D gene TRBD1, 6 bases. CDR1 is LGHDT, CDR2 YNNKEL, per germline (reference sequence). The V end was cut by 0 bases, the J end by 4 bases, with 18 bases between. The CDR3 is 17 residues long. The DNA of the CDR3 is TGTGCCAGCAGCCAAGATCAATGGGGGCCCGTGGGCACTGAAGCTTTCTTT. This sequence encodes CASSQDQWGPVGTEAFF.

The chain is built from TRBV25-1 and TRBJ1-2; 7 nucleotides agree with TRBD1. V trimming: 2 bases; J trimming: 6 bases; junction bases outside the gene matches: 6. This CDR3 region has 14 residues. The germline V gene encodes CDR1 MGHDK and CDR2 SYGVNS. Written as DNA, the CDR3 is TGTGCCAGCAGTGAAACGGGACAGTCTCATGGCTACACCTTC. It specifies CASSETGQSHGYTF.

The genes are TRBV2 and TRBJ1-3, with unresolved D. The germline V gene has CDR1 SNHLY and CDR2 FYNNEI. With 2 bases removed from V and 1 base from J, the gap between germline ends came to 12 bases. The CDR3 loop spans 16 amino acids. The CDR3 loop reads CASSEIALRSGNTIYF. CDR3 coding DNA: TGTGCCAGCAGTGAAATAGCCCTCCGGTCTGGAAACACCATATATTTT.

This chain connects TRBV6-2 or TRBV6-3 to TRBJ2-3; D is undetermined. V gave up 2 bases and J gave up 4 bases, with 7 bases separating them. The CDR3 covers 13 residues. From germline, CDR1 is MNHEY and CDR2 SVGEGT. The CDR3 loop is CASSYLYADTQYF. The CDR3 nucleotides are TGTGCCAGCAGTTACCTCTACGCAGATACGCAGTATTTT.

J is TRBJ1-5 and V is TRBV12-3 or TRBV12-4, with 8 bases identical to TRBD1. The CDR3 has 13 residues. With 6 bases clipped from V and 5 bases from J, the junction kept 3 bases outside the gene matches. Written as DNA, the CDR3 is TGTGCCAGCAGGGACAGGGCCCATCAGCCCCAGCATTTT. Translating it yields CASRDRAHQPQHF.

The CDR3 loop reads CASRLDRANYGYTF. CDR3 bases: TGTGCCAGCAGATTGGACAGAGCTAACTATGGCTACACCTTC. The genes are TRBV28 and TRBJ1-2; TRBD1 is a possible D gene (6 bases). The V gene's germline CDR1 is MDHEN and CDR2 SYDVKM. The germline V and J ends were trimmed by 6 bases and 0 bases, with 11 bases remaining between them. This CDR3 has 14 amino acids.

The chain combines TRBV30 with TRBJ1-1, with 8 bases fitting TRBD1. The CDR3 contains 13 residues. J was trimmed by 10 bases and V by 2 bases; bases with no gene match: 9. Germline CDR1 GTSNPN, CDR2 SVGIG (reference sequence). CDR3 DNA sequence: TGTGCCTGGAGTACAGGACAGGGCCTTGGAGCTTTCTTT. Protein: CAWSTGQGLGAFF.

The chain links TRBV7-9 to TRBJ2-2; D call uncertain. Germline CDR1 is SEHNR and CDR2 is FQNEAQ (reference sequence). CDR3 length equals 14 residues. V was trimmed by 2 bases and J by 6 bases, leaving 10 bases between them. In DNA form, the CDR3 reads TGTGCCAGCAGCTTAATCACTAAGGCCGGGGAGCTGTTTTTT. This translates into CASSLITKAGELFF.

The sample holds one count of this clone. The chain recombines TRBV27 with TRBJ1-2; no clear D gene. Trimming left V 0 bases short and J 2 bases short, with 7 bases between. This CDR3 contains 14 residues. Germline V gene data show CDR1 as MNHEY and CDR2 as SMNVEV (reference sequence). For the CDR3, the DNA is TGTGCCAGCAGTTTATCGAGGGAAAACTATGGCTACACCTTC. Translating it yields CASSLSRENYGYTF.

This clone was found once. The genes are TRBV10-3 and TRBJ2-7, with a possible D match to TRBD2 (6 bases). Per germline, CDR1 ENHRY and CDR2 SYGVKD. V lost 6 bases, J lost 2 bases, and 11 bases lay in between. This CDR3 comprises 13 residues. This CDR3 is CAIRAGGTYEQYF. The CDR3, as DNA: TGTGCCATCAGGGCCGGGGGAACCTACGAGCAGTACTTC.

The rearrangement joins TRBV10-2 to TRBJ1-1, with 8 nucleotides matching TRBD1. J gave up 7 bases and V 1 base, and 5 bases lay outside the gene matches. Germline CDR1 and CDR2: WSHSY and SAAADI. The CDR3 consists of 14 residues. The chain's CDR3 is CASSEWTGYNEAFF. In nucleotides, the CDR3 is TGCGCCAGCAGTGAGTGGACAGGGTACAATGAAGCTTTCTTT.